The clone carrying this T cell receptor beta chain was counted a single time. Its matching antigen is unknown. The sample comes from a study of glioma-infiltrating T cells. Whole-study results and caveats: Tissue-blood divergence was below expectation in non-neoplastic patients, above in gliomas. Very few CDR3 sequences were shared between tissue and blood.

Amplification of TCR alpha and beta CDR3 regions from RNA used iRepertoire nested multiplex PCR. One-step reverse transcription and amplification started from approximately 100-400 ng of tissue mRNA or PBMC total RNA. TCRdb used MiXCR to reprocess the multiplex PCR reads, holding one entry per CDR3 protein. This sample has about 4,000 distinct CDR3 sequences, with 25% to 40% found just once. The specimen sequenced was glioma tissue, nonneoplastic brain tissue, or PBMCs (not recorded which). This clonotype was obtained from a human donor with low-grade glioma or glioblastoma, undergoing nonglioma brain surgery, or in good health (not recorded which).

The CDR3 DNA sequence: TGTGCCGGCGCCTCGGTTAGGCGGAGTTCTGGAAACACCATATATTTT. It translates to CAGASVRRSSGNTIYF. This chain joins TRBV6-5 and TRBJ1-3; no firm D call. With 11 bases removed from V and 1 base from J, the gap between germline ends came to 21 bases. The length of the CDR3 is 16 residues. In germline, CDR1 is MNHEY, CDR2 SVGAGI.